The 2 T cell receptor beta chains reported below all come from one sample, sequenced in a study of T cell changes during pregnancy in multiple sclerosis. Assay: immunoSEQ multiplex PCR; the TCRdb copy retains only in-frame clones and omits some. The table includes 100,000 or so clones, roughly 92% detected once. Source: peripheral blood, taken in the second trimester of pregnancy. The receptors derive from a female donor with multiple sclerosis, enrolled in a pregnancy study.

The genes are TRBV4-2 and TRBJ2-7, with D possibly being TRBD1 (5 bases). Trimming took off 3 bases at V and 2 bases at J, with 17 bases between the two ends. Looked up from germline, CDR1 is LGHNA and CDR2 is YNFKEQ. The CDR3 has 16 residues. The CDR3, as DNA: TGTGCCAGCAGCCAGGGTGGTACGGACACCGCCTACGAGCAGTACTTC. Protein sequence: CASSQGGTDTAYEQYF.

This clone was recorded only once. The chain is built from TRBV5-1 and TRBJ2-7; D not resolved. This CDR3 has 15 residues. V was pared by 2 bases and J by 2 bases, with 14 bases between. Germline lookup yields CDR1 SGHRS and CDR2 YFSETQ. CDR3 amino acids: CASSLILAETYEQYF. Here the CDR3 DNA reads TGCGCCAGCAGCTTAATCCTCGCGGAGACCTACGAGCAGTACTTC. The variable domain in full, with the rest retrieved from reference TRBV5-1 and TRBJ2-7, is KAGVTQTPRYLIKTRGQQVTLSCSPISGHRSVSWYQQTPGQGLQFLFEYFSETQRNKGNFPGRFSGRQFSNSRSEMNVSTLELGDSALYLCASSLILAETYEQYFGPGTRLTVT.